The rows below give T cell receptor beta chains drawn from one sample of a study of shared clonotypes between healthy human individuals. Some clones are missing from TCRdb's copy, which holds only in-frame ones; the method was immunoSEQ multiplex PCR. The repertoire consists of over 2 million clones, with roughly 95% occurring once and the leading ten covering about 1.1%. The specimen sequenced was naive CD8+ T cells sorted from blood. These receptors all stem from a man aged 18 to 30 in good health. Each CDR3 is given with its conserved first and last residue. The D gene is left open where the match is weak. Not all rows give a size; the values are once, few, many and, for expanded clones, a class.

NA,NA,TRBJ2-1,12,TRBV29-1,TGCAGCGTTTACCCAGGAAACACCGAGCAGTTCTTC,CSVYPGNTEQFF
NA,NA,TRBJ1-3,15,TRBV13,TGTGCCAGCAGCAGAAGGGGTAATTTAGGAAACACCATATATTTT,CASSRRGNLGNTIYF
NA,NA,TRBJ2-7,15,TRBV10-3,TGTGCCATCAGTGAGTCGCCTCTAGGCTCCTACGAGCAGTACTTC,CAISESPLGSYEQYF
TRBD2,NA,TRBJ2-7,14,TRBV28,TGTGCCAGCAGTTCCGGCGGGGGGGAGGACGAGCAGTACTTC,CASSSGGGEDEQYF
TRBD1,NA,TRBJ1-4,11,TRBV30,TGTGCCTGGAGTGTCGGACAGGGGTTGGTTTTT,CAWSVGQGLVF
NA,NA,TRBJ1-6,14,TRBV5-1,TGCGCCAGCAGCTTGGCTCAGGGAAACTCACCCCTCCACTTT,CASSLAQGNSPLHF
NA,NA,TRBJ2-2,12,TRBV9,TGTGCCAGCAGCGTAGCTTGGGGGGAGCTGTTTTTT,CASSVAWGELFF
NA,NA,TRBJ2-7,12,TRBV19,TGTGCCAGTAGTATGGGCCTCCACGAGCAGTACTTC,CASSMGLHEQYF
NA,NA,TRBJ2-7,19,TRBV5-4,TGTGCCAGCCTCCAATTGGGGGTTCTCAGGCGGGAACCAACCTACGAGCAGTACTTC,CASLQLGVLRREPTYEQYF
NA,NA,TRBJ1-5,15,TRBV27,TGTGCCAGCAGTCCAGTAGGGGACAGCAATCAGCCCCAGCATTTT,CASSPVGDSNQPQHF
NA,NA,TRBJ1-5,14,TRBV7-9,TGTGCCGGCAGCTTGAGTTATAGCAATCAGCCCCAGCATTTT,CAGSLSYSNQPQHF
NA,NA,TRBJ2-7,16,TRBV5-4,TGTGCCAGCAGTCAGAGCCTAACAGGGCTCGAAGACGAGCAGTACTTC,CASSQSLTGLEDEQYF
NA,once,TRBJ2-4,18,TRBV7-9,TGTGCCAGCAGCCCGCGGACACACGATCTGCTAGCCAAAAACATTCAGTACTTC,CASSPRTHDLLAKNIQYF
TRBD1,NA,TRBJ1-3,15,TRBV7-9,TGTGCCAGCAGCAACGGGACAGCCTCTGGAAACACCATATATTTT,CASSNGTASGNTIYF
NA,NA,TRBJ2-7,13,TRBV5-1,TGCGCCAGCAGCCCTCTTCCAGGGTACGAGCAGTACTTC,CASSPLPGYEQYF
NA,once,TRBJ2-7,13,TRBV5-1,TGCGCCAGCAGCTTGAGGGCGGACTACGAGCAGTACTTC,CASSLRADYEQYF
NA,NA,TRBJ2-5,15,TRBV7-3,TGTGCCAGCAGCTCCATAGAGGACAGCCGGGAGACCCAGTACTTC,CASSSIEDSRETQYF
TRBD2,once,TRBJ2-2,16,TRBV7-8,TGTGCCAGCAGCTTAGCGGGGAGGGCTAACACCGGGGAGCTGTTTTTT,CASSLAGRANTGELFF
NA,NA,TRBJ2-5,15,TRBV30,TGTGCCTGGAGTGTACCTAACTACTTAGGAGAGACCCAGTACTTC,CAWSVPNYLGETQYF
NA,NA,TRBJ2-3,14,TRBV7-9,TGTGCCAGCAGCTTAACGACTGTAACAGATACGCAGTATTTT,CASSLTTVTDTQYF
NA,once,TRBJ2-7,14,TRBV4-2,TGTGCCAGCAGCCAAGAGGACAACCCCTACGAGCAGTACTTC,CASSQEDNPYEQYF
NA,NA,TRBJ2-2,12,TRBV10-2,TGCGCCACCCAGCCGGGGAGTCTGGAGCTGTTTTTT,CATQPGSLELFF
NA,NA,TRBJ1-5,15,TRBV7-8,TGTGCCAGCAGCTCCCTGCAAGGGGCGGGTCAGCCCCAGCATTTT,CASSSLQGAGQPQHF
NA,NA,TRBJ1-5,14,TRBV27,TGTGCCAGCAGTTTCGTGGGAAGCAATCAGCCCCAGCATTTT,CASSFVGSNQPQHF
TRBD1,NA,TRBJ2-7,14,TRBV5-4,TGTGCCAGCAGCGATTGGACAGGACCATACGAGCAGTACTTC,CASSDWTGPYEQYF
NA,NA,TRBJ2-7,15,TRBV11-2,TGTGCCAGCAGCTTTAGGGGGGCGCTCTCCTACGAGCAGTACTTC,CASSFRGALSYEQYF
NA,NA,TRBJ1-3,16,TRBV7-9,TGTGCCAGCAGCTCCCAACGGGGCCCCGAGGGGAACACCATATATTTT,CASSSQRGPEGNTIYF
NA,NA,TRBJ1-1,12,TRBV30,TGTGCCTGGACCCTAGTTGGCACTGAAGCTTTCTTT,CAWTLVGTEAFF
NA,NA,TRBJ1-2,14,TRBV15,TGTGCCACCAGCAGAGATCTGGATATATACGGCTACACCTTC,CATSRDLDIYGYTF
NA,NA,TRBJ2-1,11,TRBV28,TGTGCCAGCGGCCTTGGGATCGAGCAGTTCTTC,CASGLGIEQFF
TRBD1,NA,TRBJ2-1,15,TRBV19,TGTGCCAGTAACGACAGGGTAAGCTCCTACAATGAGCAGTTCTTC,CASNDRVSSYNEQFF
TRBD2,NA,TRBJ2-7,16,TRBV7-9,TGTGCCAGCAGATCCCATAGCGGGGGTGTTTCCTACGAGCAGTACTTC,CASRSHSGGVSYEQYF
TRBD2,NA,TRBJ2-7,17,TRBV14,TGTGCCAGCAGCCAAGAGCCGGGACTAGCGAACTACTACGAGCAGTACTTC,CASSQEPGLANYYEQYF
NA,NA,TRBJ1-1,13,TRBV7-6,TGTGCCAGCAGCTTTCTAGAAAACACTGAAGCTTTCTTT,CASSFLENTEAFF
TRBD1,NA,TRBJ1-6,15,TRBV7-8,TGTGCCAGCAGCTTAGACGGACAGGGGTATTCACCCCTCCACTTT,CASSLDGQGYSPLHF
TRBD2,NA,TRBJ2-5,17,TRBV6-1,TGTGCCAGCAGTGAGGCCGGTCTAGCGGGAGAAGTAGAGACCCAGTACTTC,CASSEAGLAGEVETQYF
NA,NA,TRBJ1-3,13,TRBV7-8,TGTGCCAGCAGCTTATACCCTGGAAACACCATATATTTT,CASSLYPGNTIYF
NA,NA,TRBJ2-3,14,TRBV5-1,TGCGCCAGCAGCTTGGGGCAGGGCCCAGATACGCAGTATTTT,CASSLGQGPDTQYF
NA,NA,TRBJ2-3,14,TRBV6-5,TGTGCCAGCAGCCAGTCTCGCCCGAAGGATACGCAGTATTTT,CASSQSRPKDTQYF
TRBD1,NA,TRBJ2-7,14,TRBV27,TGTGCCAGCGGTGAGACAGGGGCCTCCTACGAGCAGTACTTC,CASGETGASYEQYF
TRBD2,NA,TRBJ2-7,17,TRBV7-6,TGTGCCAGCAGCTTAGCGGCTTGGGGATCGGCGGGAGGAGAGCAGTACTTC,CASSLAAWGSAGGEQYF
NA,NA,TRBJ1-1,14,TRBV6-4,TGTGCCAGCAGTGAGTCTGGAGGGGCCACTGAAGCTTTCTTT,CASSESGGATEAFF
NA,NA,TRBJ1-5,15,TRBV6-5,TGTGCCAGCAGTTCTTCAGGGCATAGCAATCAGCCCCAGCATTTT,CASSSSGHSNQPQHF
NA,NA,TRBJ2-1,12,TRBV5-6,TGTGCCAGCAGCTTGGGTGGAAGTGAGCAGTTCTTC,CASSLGGSEQFF
TRBD2,NA,TRBJ2-1,17,TRBV4-1,TGCGCCAGCAGCCAAGATCCTACTAGCGGGGAATACAATGAGCAGTTCTTC,CASSQDPTSGEYNEQFF
NA,NA,TRBJ1-1,13,TRBV11-1,TGTGCCAGCAGCCTTGGGGCGGGCACTGAAGCTTTCTTT,CASSLGAGTEAFF
NA,NA,TRBJ1-5,16,TRBV27,TGTGCCAGCAGCCTCTTGACCCCTAGCAGCAATCAGCCCCAGCATTTT,CASSLLTPSSNQPQHF